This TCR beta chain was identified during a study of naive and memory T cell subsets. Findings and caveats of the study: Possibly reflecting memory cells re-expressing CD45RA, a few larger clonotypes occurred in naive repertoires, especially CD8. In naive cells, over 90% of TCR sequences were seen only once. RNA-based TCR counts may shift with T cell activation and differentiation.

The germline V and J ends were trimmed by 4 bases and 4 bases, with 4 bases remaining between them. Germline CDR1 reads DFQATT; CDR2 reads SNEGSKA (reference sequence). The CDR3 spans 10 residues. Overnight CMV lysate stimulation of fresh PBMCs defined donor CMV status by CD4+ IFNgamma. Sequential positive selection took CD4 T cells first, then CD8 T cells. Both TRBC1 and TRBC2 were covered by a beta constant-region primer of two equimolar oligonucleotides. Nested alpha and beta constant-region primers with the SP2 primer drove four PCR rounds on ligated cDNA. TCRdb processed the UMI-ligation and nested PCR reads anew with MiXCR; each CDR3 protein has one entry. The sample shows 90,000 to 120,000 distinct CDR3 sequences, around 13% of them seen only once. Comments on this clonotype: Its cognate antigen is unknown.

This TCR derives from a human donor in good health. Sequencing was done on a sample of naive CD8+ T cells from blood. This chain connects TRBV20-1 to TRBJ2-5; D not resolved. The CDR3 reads CSAMAETQYF. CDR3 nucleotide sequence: TGCAGTGCTATGGCAGAGACCCAGTACTTC.